This record concerns one T cell receptor beta chain sequence. Its antigen specificity is not known. The record has no base qualities; no much larger clone is one base away. Peripheral blood CD8+ and CD4+ T cells from healthy donors, Susac syndrome patients and multiple sclerosis patients were profiled using high-throughput TCR beta sequencing. Susac syndrome patients met recently defined diagnostic criteria for definite or probable disease. CD8+ TEMRA cells were enriched by FACS, while bulk CD8+ and CD4+ T cells were purified by magnetic negative isolation. Blood was collected in EDTA tubes and processed within 24 hours, with PBMCs isolated through density gradient centrifugation. PBMCs destined for TCR sequencing were cryopreserved in liquid nitrogen and later thawed in a 37 °C water bath. The sorted or isolated CD4+, CD8+ and CD8+ TEMRA cells had a purity of 90% or higher. Germline trimming: 6 bases from V, 4 bases from J; junction bases outside gene matches: 9. CDR1 and CDR2, per the germline V gene (reference sequence), are DFQATT and SNEGSKA. Including the terminal cysteine and phenylalanine, the CDR3 comprises 15 residues. CDR3 DNA is the only sequence kept; it has 45 bases, read in frame from the first base.

RNA was extracted using the RNeasy kit, and about 0.45 to 1 microgram was reverse transcribed with random hexamers. The immunoSEQ multiplex PCR assay, which covers 54 Vbeta and 13 Jbeta segments, was used to amplify TCR beta CDR3 regions. Bias from PCR amplification was corrected by using a synthetic template baseline for primer optimization and for computational correction. In the authors' own workflow: Reads were annotated to V, D and J genes according to IMGT and were analyzed with immunoSEQ Analyzer, with only productive sequences retained. To calculate clonality, Shannon entropy was normalized by log2 of the number of productive unique sequences and then subtracted from one. For each patient and control, public and private clones were evaluated within the 100 most prevalent clones. Clones were defined as Susac-specific if absent from the healthy and MS cohorts, from 1052 published viral clones and from other ImmuneACCESS disease sequences. Starting from the raw public reads, TCRdb applied fastp trimming at Q25, assembled clones with MiXCR and retained in-frame beta chains. One record per CDR3 amino acid sequence lists the most common genes and DNA. The V and J calls and clone size come from TCRdb's table, not from the authors' own analysis. A total of more than 100,000 distinct CDR3 sequences appear in this sample, over 90% of them only once. Roughly 0.13% of the sample goes to the ten largest clones.

This sample was included in a study of CD8 T cells in Susac syndrome (dated by TCRdb to between 2018 and 2020). About the investigation overall: Among the sequenced Susac syndrome patients, over five had clinically active disease and about eight were in clinical remission. At blood withdrawal, Susac syndrome patients were therapy-naive, treated with corticosteroids (with IVIg additionally given to some), or treated with IVIg alone. The study used repertoire sequencing to test whether antigen drove CD8+ T cell activation and differentiation in Susac syndrome. Overall results and qualifications from the work: The CD4+ T cell repertoire of patients with Susac syndrome showed no detectable clonal expansion. The number of individuals in the TCR sequencing and HLA analysis was acknowledged as relatively small.

Recombination joined TRBV20-1 with TRBJ2-5, and TRBD1 aligns with 12 junction nucleotides. Material: CD4+ T cells from PBMCs. The source is a human donor with Susac syndrome. At the DNA level, the sequence is TGCAGTGCCGTACGGGGGACAGGGGGCGTAGAGACCCAGTACTTC. Translation gives CSAVRGTGGVETQYF.